One T cell receptor beta chain is described in this entry. No antigen is known for it. RNA transcripts were the source from which TCR beta CDR3 regions were amplified. Amplification began with first-round RT-PCR using HTBI primers, then second-round multiplex PCR was performed. Each CDR3 protein is one row after TCRdb ran MiXCR on the multiplex PCR reads. The data contain 450,000 or so distinct CDR3 sequences, over 13% of them seen just once; the ten biggest clones take up about a tenth. V was pared by 4 bases and J by 7 bases, with 7 bases between. Germline loops: CDR1 LGHDT, CDR2 YNNKEL (reference sequence). This CDR3 contains 11 residues. The data were taken from a study of Graves' ophthalmopathy and Graves' hyperthyroidism. As for the study in general: No treatment had been given when peripheral blood was collected at initial diagnosis.

Study conclusions and caveats: Blood also contained most of the expanded thyroid clonotypes above 0.001 frequency.

The receptor was derived from a woman aged 30 to 39 with Graves' ophthalmopathy. The chain employs TRBV3-1 and TRBJ1-1; no clear D. Sequencing input: blood. CDR3 DNA: TGTGCCAGCAGCCGCGGAGTTGAAGCTTTCTTT. As protein: CASSRGVEAFF.